The sequence of this TCR beta chain was determined in a study of shared clonotypes between healthy human individuals. The overall study: Sampling drew on donors who were a couple of women and a few men aged 18 to 49.

The germline V gene encodes CDR1 SNHLY and CDR2 FYNNEI. Trimming pared 2 bases from V and 2 bases from J, leaving 13 bases between. The CDR3 covers 15 residues. Every subset had its genomic DNA shared out evenly among several immunoSEQ plates. The data were produced by immunoSEQ multiplex PCR, yet TCRdb's version contains in-frame clones alone and is incomplete. The sample contains around 700,000 clones, roughly 78% of which appear only once. General study findings and limits: An expected dependence of interdonor clonotype sharing on sequencing depth was noted. Rarefaction curves obtained for sorted subsets showed sequencing incomplete despite large depth.

In regard to this clone: Its antigen is unidentified.

This sequence originates from a woman aged 25-40 years in good health. The rearrangement links TRBV2 to TRBJ2-7; D is perhaps TRBD1 (5 bases). Material: memory CD4+ T cells sorted from blood. Subset denoted: CD45RA-negative fraction. The CDR3 sequence: CASSESQGTTYEQYF. As DNA, the CDR3 is TGTGCCAGCAGTGAATCTCAGGGAACAACCTACGAGCAGTACTTC.